Each of the 13 T cell receptor beta chains below was sequenced from the same sample in a study of T cells in Graves' hyperthyroidism and ophthalmopathy. The source material, RNA transcripts, was used to amplify TCR beta CDR3 regions. TCR CDR3 underwent first-round RT-PCR with the HTBI primer set. TCRdb recomputed calls from the multiplex PCR reads with MiXCR, one row per CDR3 protein. The sample contains a few hundred thousand distinct CDR3 sequences, about 43% of which appear only once. Sequencing was carried out using peripheral blood or thyroid tissue (not recorded which). These receptors were collected from a woman under 30 with Graves' hyperthyroidism.

V is TRBV19 and J is TRBJ1-1; 7 bases align to TRBD1. This CDR3 is built from 13 residues. The junction had 3 bases not matched to a gene; V was cut back by 5 bases and J by 3 bases. CDR1 and CDR2 from the germline V gene are LNHDA and SQIVND (reference sequence). The CDR3 region has the DNA TGTGCCAGTAGTGACAGGGTGTACACTGAAGCTTTCTTT. It is translated as CASSDRVYTEAFF.

In this sample, this clonotype turned up a few times. This chain uses TRBV7-9 with TRBJ1-2; D is undetermined. CDR1 and CDR2 (germline): SEHNR, FQNEAQ (reference sequence). This CDR3 spans 11 amino acids. The V gene lost 7 bases and the J gene lost 3 bases, with 6 bases spanning the gap. The CDR3 is CASTKDYGYTF. The CDR3 DNA reads as TGTGCCAGCACTAAGGACTATGGCTACACCTTC.

The chain carries TRBV6-5 and TRBJ1-2, with a weak D call TRBD1 (6 bases). V was trimmed by 5 bases and J by 7 bases, leaving 17 bases between them. The CDR3 totals 14 residues. Germline V lookup: CDR1 MNHEY, CDR2 SVGAGI. In nucleotides, the CDR3 is TGTGCCAGCAGTGAAGCTTCGGGGGCTGCTGGCTACACCTTC. Translation gives CASSEASGAAGYTF.

This clonotype was seen many times. The chain employs TRBV24-1 and TRBJ2-7; no firm D call. V was trimmed by 3 bases and J by 6 bases, leaving 11 bases between them. Germline loops: CDR1 KGHDR, CDR2 SFDVKD. The CDR3 has 13 amino acids. CDR3 DNA sequence: TGTGCCACCAGTGATCCCCCGATGGGCGAGCAGTACTTC. Its protein is CATSDPPMGEQYF.

This clonotype showed up just a few times. The V gene is TRBV12-3 or TRBV12-4, the J gene TRBJ1-5, with a possible D match to TRBD1 (5 bases). Trimming stripped 5 bases from V and 4 bases from J, with 12 bases between. The CDR3 runs to 14 residues. CDR3 nucleotides: TGTGCCAGCAGTCAGCAGGGTGTGAATCAGCCCCAGCATTTT. It yields the protein CASSQQGVNQPQHF.

To note about this clonotype: Lacking the conserved final phenylalanine or tryptophan, this CDR3 likely reflects a read error. This chain links TRBV6-5 with TRBJ1-5; perhaps TRBD1 as D (5 bases). Looked up from germline, CDR1 is MNHEY and CDR2 is SVGAGI. CDR3 length: 15 amino acids. Trimming cost V 4 bases and J 1 base, with 11 bases left between them. The CDR3 DNA sequence: TGTGCCAGCAGTTGGATTTCAGGGAGCAATCAGCCCCAGCATCTT. Translation: CASSWISGSNQPQHL.

This clonotype was found many times. The chain carries TRBV7-9 and TRBJ1-2; TRBD1 matches 9 bases. The germline CDR1 and CDR2 sequences are SEHNR and FQNEAQ (reference sequence). This CDR3 has 15 amino acids. Trimming at V came to 5 bases and at J to 4 bases, leaving 8 bases not matched to a gene. This chain's CDR3 is CASSLPGQGSYGYTF. The DNA of the CDR3 is TGTGCCAGCAGCCTACCGGGACAGGGTTCCTATGGCTACACCTTC. The full variable domain, completed using reference TRBV7-9 and TRBJ1-2, is DTGVSQNPRHKITKRGQNVTFRCDPISEHNRLYWYRQTLGQGPEFLTYFQNEAQLEKSRLLSDRFSAERPKGSFSTLEIQRTEQGDSAMYLCASSLPGQGSYGYTFGSGTRLTVV.

The V gene is TRBV7-8, the J gene TRBJ2-7, with 8 bases that match TRBD2. CDR1 is SGHVS and CDR2 is FQNEAQ in the germline V gene. The trim removed 5 bases at V and 7 bases at J, leaving 7 bases unmatched. The CDR3 has 13 amino acids. The CDR3 is CASSPETSGEQYF. Written as DNA, the CDR3 is TGTGCCAGCAGCCCCGAAACTAGCGGAGAGCAGTACTTC.

At least ten counts were recorded for this clonotype. The V and J genes are TRBV24-1 and TRBJ2-7, with 8 positions matching TRBD1. The germline V gene encodes CDR1 KGHDR and CDR2 SFDVKD. Trimming cost V 5 bases and J 2 bases; bases outside gene matches: 7. The CDR3 extends over 15 amino acids. The CDR3 coding sequence is TGTGCCACCAGTGTCCACCGACAGGGGACCTACGAGCAGTACTTC. The encoded protein is CATSVHRQGTYEQYF.

The gene calls are TRBV5-1 and TRBJ1-5; weak D call: TRBD1 (6 bases). Germline V CDR1 and CDR2: SGHRS, YFSETQ. The CDR3 has 13 amino acids. V was shortened by 7 bases and J by 4 bases, with 12 bases between the two germline ends. CDR3 amino acids: CASRAGANQPQHF. CDR3 nucleotides: TGCGCCAGCCGTGCGGGGGCTAATCAGCCCCAGCATTTT.

The chain carries TRBV29-1 and TRBJ1-2; D ambiguous. CDR1 SQVTM and CDR2 ANQGSEA come from the germline V gene. CDR3 size: 13 residues. V lost 4 bases to trimming and J lost 4 bases, with 13 bases between them. The CDR3 sequence: CSVGAEVPYGYTF. The DNA for the CDR3 is TGCAGCGTTGGGGCAGAAGTCCCCTATGGCTACACCTTC.

This rearrangement joins TRBV19 to TRBJ2-6; D remains ambiguous. Trimming took off 3 bases at V and 2 bases at J, with 5 bases between the two ends. Germline CDR1 and CDR2: LNHDA and SQIVND (reference sequence). CDR3 length: 14 residues. This chain's CDR3 is CASSMGAGANVLTF. Here the CDR3 DNA reads TGTGCCAGTAGTATGGGCGCTGGGGCCAACGTCCTGACTTTC. Supplemented by reference TRBV19 and TRBJ2-6, the full variable domain reads DGGITQSPKYLFRKEGQNVTLSCEQNLNHDAMYWYRQDPGQGLRLIYYSQIVNDFQKGDIAEGYSVSREKKESFPLTVTSAQKNPTAFYLCASSMGAGANVLTFGAGSRLTVL.

V gene TRBV9 combines with J gene TRBJ2-7; 10 bases fit TRBD2. The CDR3 is made up of 16 amino acids. J was trimmed by 4 bases and V by 0 bases; bases with no gene match: 7. Germline loops: CDR1 SGDLS, CDR2 YYNGEE. CDR3: CASSVGILAGLYEQYF. CDR3 DNA sequence: TGTGCCAGCAGCGTAGGAATACTAGCGGGATTGTACGAGCAGTACTTC. Together with reference TRBV9 and TRBJ2-7, the CDR3 gives the full variable domain: DSGVTQTPKHLITATGQRVTLRCSPRSGDLSVYWYQQSLDQGLQFLIQYYNGEERAKGNILERFSAQQFPDLHSELNLSSLELGDSALYFCASSVGILAGLYEQYFGPGTRLTVT.